This T cell receptor (beta chain) was sequenced in a study of graft-versus-host responses after intestinal transplantation. Assay: immunoSEQ multiplex PCR; the TCRdb copy retains only in-frame clones and omits some. The data contain about 97,000 clones, 75% to 95% of them singletons. The germline V gene encodes CDR1 LNHDA and CDR2 SQIVND (reference sequence). This CDR3 has 15 residues. V was cut by 2 bases and J by 0 bases, with 10 bases left in between. The V and J genes are TRBV19 and TRBJ1-1, with no clear D. The source is a human patient who received an intestinal transplant, so some T cells may come from the graft donor. Sequenced material: PBMCs, taken just under 460 days after intestinal transplant. This CDR3 is CASSINSNMNTEAFF. The CDR3 region has the DNA TGTGCCAGTAGTATAAACAGTAACATGAACACTGAAGCTTTCTTT.